The rows below give T cell receptor beta chains drawn from one sample of a study of CD8+ T cells in alopecia areata. The repertoire was sequenced with immunoSEQ multiplex PCR; TCRdb's copy has only in-frame clones and lacks some. Of about 140,000 clones in the sample, about 88% are singletons; the top ten hold approximately 13%. The source material was CD8+ T cells sorted from blood, sampled at week 4, from a patient treated with tofacitinib. Every receptor here comes from a human donor with alopecia areata. Each CDR3 is given with its conserved first and last residue. The order of the fields is V gene, D gene, J gene, clone size, CDR3 protein, CDR3 DNA. D genes are given only for firm matches. Expanded clones get a size class; other rows say once, few or many, or leave the size out.

V: TRBV4-1
D: .
J: TRBJ1-2
size: .
CDR3: CASSQRDVDKVGYTF
DNA: TGCGCCAGCAGCCAAAGGGATGTTGATAAGGTTGGCTACACCTTC

V: TRBV29-1
D: .
J: TRBJ2-7
size: .
CDR3: CSVDSSEGYEQYF
DNA: TGCAGCGTTGACAGTTCGGAGGGGTACGAGCAGTACTTC

V: TRBV18
D: .
J: TRBJ2-6
size: .
CDR3: CASSDQGTGANVLTF
DNA: TGTGCCAGCTCGGACCAGGGCACAGGAGCCAACGTCCTGACTTTC

V: TRBV15
D: .
J: TRBJ2-2
size: .
CDR3: CATRNPTLNTGELFF
DNA: TGTGCCACCAGAAACCCGACACTGAACACCGGGGAGCTGTTTTTT

V: TRBV29-1
D: .
J: TRBJ1-1
size: .
CDR3: CSVVGQPSEAFF
DNA: TGCAGCGTTGTTGGACAGCCGAGTGAAGCTTTCTTT

V: TRBV30
D: .
J: TRBJ2-3
size: few
CDR3: CAWSAQDTQYF
DNA: TGTGCCTGGAGTGCGCAGGATACGCAGTATTTT

V: TRBV7-9
D: .
J: TRBJ2-3
size: .
CDR3: CASSPSRDTQYF
DNA: TGTGCCAGCAGCCCTAGTAGGGATACGCAGTATTTT

V: TRBV6-1
D: .
J: TRBJ2-7
size: .
CDR3: CASSEAVTYEQYF
DNA: TGTGCCAGCAGTGAGGCGGTAACCTACGAGCAGTACTTC

V: TRBV7-4
D: .
J: TRBJ2-7
size: .
CDR3: CASSQAIYEQYF
DNA: TGTGCCAGCAGCCAAGCCATCTACGAGCAGTACTTC

V: TRBV4-1
D: TRBD1
J: TRBJ1-2
size: .
CDR3: CASSRGQALNYGYTF
DNA: TGCGCCAGCAGCCGGGGACAGGCACTAAACTATGGCTACACCTTC